This T cell receptor beta chain was profiled in a study of shared clonotypes between healthy human individuals. Measured with immunoSEQ multiplex PCR; TCRdb has only the in-frame clones, and not every one. The data show roughly 2,000,000 clones, about 95% seen once. Cells designated naive CD8 were CD45RO-negative and were positively selected for CCR7, with terminally differentiated effector memory CD45RA+ cells excluded. The study's findings and limits: Sharing across four donors was highest in naive CD4 (roughly 5%) and lowest in memory CD8 (0.4%). It was the few donors that limited the genetic and exposure-history diversity represented.

The CDR3 is made up of 13 amino acids. The germline V gene encodes CDR1 SQVTM and CDR2 ANQGSEA. Trimming at V came to 3 bases and at J to 3 bases, leaving 3 bases not matched to a gene. With respect to this clone: The antigen is unknown.

The gene calls are TRBV29-1 and TRBJ2-7; 9 nucleotides line up with TRBD1. Specimen: naive CD8+ T cells sorted from blood. This clonotype was obtained from a man aged 18 to 35 in good health. The CDR3 is CSVDGDRDYEQYF. The CDR3 DNA reads as TGCAGCGTTGATGGGGACAGGGACTACGAGCAGTACTTC.